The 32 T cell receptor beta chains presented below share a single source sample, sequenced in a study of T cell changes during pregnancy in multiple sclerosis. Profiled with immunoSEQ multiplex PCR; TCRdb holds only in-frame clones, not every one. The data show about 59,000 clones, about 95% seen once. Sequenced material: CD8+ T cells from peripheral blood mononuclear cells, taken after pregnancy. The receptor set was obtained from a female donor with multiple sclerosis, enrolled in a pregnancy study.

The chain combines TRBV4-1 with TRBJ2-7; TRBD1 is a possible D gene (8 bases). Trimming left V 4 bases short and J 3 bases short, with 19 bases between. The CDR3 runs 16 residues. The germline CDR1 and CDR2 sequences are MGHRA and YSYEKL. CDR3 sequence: CASSRSTGGAYYEQYF. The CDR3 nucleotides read TGCGCCAGCAGCCGTTCCACAGGGGGGGCCTACTACGAGCAGTACTTC.

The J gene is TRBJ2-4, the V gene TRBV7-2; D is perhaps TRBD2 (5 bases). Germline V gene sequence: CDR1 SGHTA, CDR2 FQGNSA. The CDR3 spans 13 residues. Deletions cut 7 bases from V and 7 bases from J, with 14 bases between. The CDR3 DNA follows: TGTGCCAGCATGAGGGCAGGAACTAACATTCAGTACTTC. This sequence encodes CASMRAGTNIQYF.

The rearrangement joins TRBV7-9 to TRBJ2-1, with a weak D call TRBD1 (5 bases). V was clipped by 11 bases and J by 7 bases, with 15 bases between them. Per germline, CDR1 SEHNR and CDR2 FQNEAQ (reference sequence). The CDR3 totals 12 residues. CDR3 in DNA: TGTGCCCCCGCAGGGATGGATAATGAGCAGTTCTTC. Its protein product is CAPAGMDNEQFF.

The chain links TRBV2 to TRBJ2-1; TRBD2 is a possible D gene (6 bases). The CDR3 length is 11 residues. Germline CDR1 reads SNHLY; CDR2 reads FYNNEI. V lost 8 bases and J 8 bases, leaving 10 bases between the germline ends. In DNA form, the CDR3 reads TGTGCCAGCTACGGGGGTCATGAGCAGTTCTTC. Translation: CASYGGHEQFF.

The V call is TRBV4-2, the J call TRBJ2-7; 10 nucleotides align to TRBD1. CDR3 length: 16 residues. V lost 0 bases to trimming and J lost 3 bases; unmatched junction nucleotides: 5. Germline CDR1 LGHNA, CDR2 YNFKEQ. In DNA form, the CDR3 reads TGTGCCAGCAGCCAAGAGGGGACAGGGGTTTACTACGAGCAGTACTTC. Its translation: CASSQEGTGVYYEQYF.

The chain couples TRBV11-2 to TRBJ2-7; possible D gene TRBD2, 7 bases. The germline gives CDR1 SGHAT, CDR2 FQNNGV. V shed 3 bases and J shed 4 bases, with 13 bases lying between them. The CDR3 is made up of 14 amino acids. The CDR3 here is CASSLGGGVYEQYF. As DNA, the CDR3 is TGTGCCAGCAGCTTGGGAGGGGGTGTTTACGAGCAGTACTTC.

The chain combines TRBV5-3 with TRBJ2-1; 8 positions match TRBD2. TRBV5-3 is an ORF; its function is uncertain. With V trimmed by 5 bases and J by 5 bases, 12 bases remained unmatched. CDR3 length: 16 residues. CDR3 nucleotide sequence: TGTGCCAGAAGTTTCACTAGCGGCAGGACAAACAATGAGCAGTTCTTC. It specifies CARSFTSGRTNNEQFF.

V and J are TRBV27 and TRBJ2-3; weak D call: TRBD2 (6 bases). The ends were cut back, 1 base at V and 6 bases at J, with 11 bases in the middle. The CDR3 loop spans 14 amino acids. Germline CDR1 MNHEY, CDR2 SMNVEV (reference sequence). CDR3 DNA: TGTGCCAGCAGTTTATTAAGTCTAGCGGATACGCAGTATTTT. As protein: CASSLLSLADTQYF.

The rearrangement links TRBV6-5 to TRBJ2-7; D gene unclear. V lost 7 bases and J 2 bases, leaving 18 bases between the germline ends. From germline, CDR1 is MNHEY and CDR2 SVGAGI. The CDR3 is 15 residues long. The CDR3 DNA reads TGTGCCAGCAATAACCCTTTAGCCTCAACCTACGAGCAGTACTTC. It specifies CASNNPLASTYEQYF.

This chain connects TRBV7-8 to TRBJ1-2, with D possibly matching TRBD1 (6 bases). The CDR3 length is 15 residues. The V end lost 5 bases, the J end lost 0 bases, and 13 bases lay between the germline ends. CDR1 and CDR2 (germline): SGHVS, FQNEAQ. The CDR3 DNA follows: TGTGCCAGCAGCCAGGGGACCACGGCTAACTATGGCTACACCTTC. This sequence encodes CASSQGTTANYGYTF.

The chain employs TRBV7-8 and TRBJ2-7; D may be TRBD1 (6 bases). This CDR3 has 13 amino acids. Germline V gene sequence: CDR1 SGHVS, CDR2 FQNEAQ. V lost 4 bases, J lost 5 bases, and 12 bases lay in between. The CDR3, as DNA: TGTGCCAGCAGCTGGGCGCAGGGGAACGAGCAGTACTTC. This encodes CASSWAQGNEQYF.

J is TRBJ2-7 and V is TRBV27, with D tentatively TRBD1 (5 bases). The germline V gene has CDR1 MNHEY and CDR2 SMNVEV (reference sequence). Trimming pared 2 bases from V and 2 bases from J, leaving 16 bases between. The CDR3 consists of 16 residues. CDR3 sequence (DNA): TGTGCCAGCAGTTTAGTGGGGCCCTGGGTAACCTACGAGCAGTACTTC. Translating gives CASSLVGPWVTYEQYF.

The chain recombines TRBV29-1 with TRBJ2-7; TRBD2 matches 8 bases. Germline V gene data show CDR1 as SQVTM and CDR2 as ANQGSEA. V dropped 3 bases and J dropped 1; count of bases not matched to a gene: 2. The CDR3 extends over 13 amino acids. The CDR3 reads CSVETSASYEQYF. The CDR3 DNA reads TGCAGCGTTGAGACTAGCGCATCCTACGAGCAGTACTTC.

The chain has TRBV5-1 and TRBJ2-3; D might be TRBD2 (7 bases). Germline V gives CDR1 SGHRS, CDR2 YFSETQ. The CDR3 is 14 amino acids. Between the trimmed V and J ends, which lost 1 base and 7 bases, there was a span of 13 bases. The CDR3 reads CASSLRGAGHTQYF. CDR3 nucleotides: TGCGCCAGCAGCTTGCGGGGGGCAGGCCATACGCAGTATTTT.

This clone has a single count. The DNA for the CDR3 is TGTGCCAGCAGCCGAGAGTCGGAGGACACCGGGGAGCTGTTTTTT. Protein product: CASSRESEDTGELFF. The rearrangement uses TRBV7-6 and TRBJ2-2, with a tentative D call TRBD2 (5 bases). Germline V gene data show CDR1 as SGHVS and CDR2 as FNYEAQ. V dropped 5 bases and J dropped 3 bases, with 13 bases sitting between them. This CDR3 has 15 residues.

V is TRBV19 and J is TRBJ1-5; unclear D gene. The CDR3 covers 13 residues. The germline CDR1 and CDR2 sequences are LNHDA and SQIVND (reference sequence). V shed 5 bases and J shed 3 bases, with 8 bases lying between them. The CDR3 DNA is TGTGCCAGTAGTTTGTATATCAATCAGCCCCAGCATTTT. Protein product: CASSLYINQPQHF.

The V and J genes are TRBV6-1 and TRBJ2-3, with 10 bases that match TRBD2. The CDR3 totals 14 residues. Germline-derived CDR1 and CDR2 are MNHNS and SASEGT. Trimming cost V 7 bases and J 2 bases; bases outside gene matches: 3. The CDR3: CASTGLAATDTQYF. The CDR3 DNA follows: TGTGCCAGCACTGGACTAGCGGCCACAGATACGCAGTATTTT.

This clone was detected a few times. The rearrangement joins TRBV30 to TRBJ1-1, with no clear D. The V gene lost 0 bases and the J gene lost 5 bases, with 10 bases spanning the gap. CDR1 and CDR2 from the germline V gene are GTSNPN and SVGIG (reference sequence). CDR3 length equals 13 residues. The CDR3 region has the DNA TGTGCCTGGAGTGTGGGCCTTTGGACTGAAGCTTTCTTT. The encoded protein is CAWSVGLWTEAFF.

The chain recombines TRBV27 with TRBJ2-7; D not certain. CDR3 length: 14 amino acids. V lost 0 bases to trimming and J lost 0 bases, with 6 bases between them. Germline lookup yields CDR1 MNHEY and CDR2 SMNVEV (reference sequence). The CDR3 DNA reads TGTGCCAGCAGTTTATCGGCCACCTCCTACGAGCAGTACTTC. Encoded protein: CASSLSATSYEQYF.

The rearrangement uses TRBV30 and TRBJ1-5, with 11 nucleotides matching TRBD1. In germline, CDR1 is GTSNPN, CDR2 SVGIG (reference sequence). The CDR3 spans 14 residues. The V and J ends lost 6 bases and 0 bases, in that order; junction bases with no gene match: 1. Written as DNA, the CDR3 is TGTGCCTGCGGACAGGGGGCTAGCAATCAGCCCCAGCATTTT. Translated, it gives CACGQGASNQPQHF. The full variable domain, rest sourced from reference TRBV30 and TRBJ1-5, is SQTIHQWPATLVQPVGSPLSLECTVEGTSNPNLYWYRQAAGRGLQLLFYSVGIGQISSEVPQNLSASRPQDRQFILSSKKLLLSDSGFYLCACGQGASNQPQHFGDGTRLSIL.

CDR3 coding DNA: TGTGCCAGCAGTTTTCCGGGGGATAGCTACACCTTC. As protein: CASSFPGDSYTF. The chain couples TRBV27 to TRBJ1-2; possibly TRBD1 for D (5 bases). V was cut by 3 bases and J by 9 bases, with 11 bases left in between. This CDR3 spans 12 amino acids. CDR1 and CDR2 (germline): MNHEY, SMNVEV (reference sequence).

The CDR3 nucleotides read TGTGCCAGCAGCCTATACAATGAGCAGTTCTTC. It translates to CASSLYNEQFF. The V and J genes are TRBV5-4 and TRBJ2-1; D unresolved. Trimming left V 4 bases short and J 4 bases short, with 3 bases between. This CDR3 is 11 amino acids long. The germline V gene encodes CDR1 SGHNT and CDR2 YYREEE (reference sequence).

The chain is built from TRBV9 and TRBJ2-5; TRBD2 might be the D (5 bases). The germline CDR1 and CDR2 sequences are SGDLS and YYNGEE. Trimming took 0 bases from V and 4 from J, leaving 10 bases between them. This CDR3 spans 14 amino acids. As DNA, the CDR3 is TGTGCCAGCAGCGTAGGGGAGTTAGGAGAGACCCAGTACTTC. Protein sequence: CASSVGELGETQYF.

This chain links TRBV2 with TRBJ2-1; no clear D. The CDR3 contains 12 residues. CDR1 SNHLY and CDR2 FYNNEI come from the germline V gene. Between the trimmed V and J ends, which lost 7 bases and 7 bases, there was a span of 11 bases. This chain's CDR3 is CASTPDWNEQFF. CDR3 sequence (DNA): TGTGCCAGCACTCCCGACTGGAATGAGCAGTTCTTC.

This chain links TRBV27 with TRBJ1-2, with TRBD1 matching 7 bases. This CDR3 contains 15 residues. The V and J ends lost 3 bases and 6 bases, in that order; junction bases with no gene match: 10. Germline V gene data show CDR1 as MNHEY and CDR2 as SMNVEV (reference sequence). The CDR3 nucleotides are TGTGCCAGCAGTTTCTCCACCGACAGGGCAGATGGCTACACCTTC. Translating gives CASSFSTDRADGYTF.

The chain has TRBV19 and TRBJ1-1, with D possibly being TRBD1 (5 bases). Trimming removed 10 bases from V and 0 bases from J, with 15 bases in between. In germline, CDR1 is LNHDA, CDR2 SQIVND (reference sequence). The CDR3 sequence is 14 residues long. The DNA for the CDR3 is TGTGCCACCACCTGGGGCGGCATGAACACTGAAGCTTTCTTT. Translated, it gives CATTWGGMNTEAFF.

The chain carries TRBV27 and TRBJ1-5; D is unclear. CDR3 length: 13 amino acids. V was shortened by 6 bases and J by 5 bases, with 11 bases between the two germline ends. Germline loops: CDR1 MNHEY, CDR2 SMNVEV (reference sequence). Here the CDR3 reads CASSDTFYQPQHF. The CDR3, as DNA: TGTGCCAGCAGCGATACTTTTTATCAGCCCCAGCATTTT.

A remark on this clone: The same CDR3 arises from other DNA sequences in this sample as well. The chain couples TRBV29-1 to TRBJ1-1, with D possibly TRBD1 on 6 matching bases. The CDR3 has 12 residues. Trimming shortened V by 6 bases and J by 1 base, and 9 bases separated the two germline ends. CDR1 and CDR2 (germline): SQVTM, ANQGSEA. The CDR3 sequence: CSVPTGNTEAFF. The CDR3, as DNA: TGCAGCGTCCCGACAGGGAACACTGAAGCTTTCTTT.

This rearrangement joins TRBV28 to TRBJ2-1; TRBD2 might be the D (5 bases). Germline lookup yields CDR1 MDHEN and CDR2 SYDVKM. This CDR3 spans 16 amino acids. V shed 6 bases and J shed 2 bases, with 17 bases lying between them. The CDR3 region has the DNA TGTGCCAGCAGCCCCGGACTTCCCTTTACCTACAATGAGCAGTTCTTC. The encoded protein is CASSPGLPFTYNEQFF. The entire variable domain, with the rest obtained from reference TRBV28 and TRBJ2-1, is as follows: DVKVTQSSRYLVKRTGEKVFLECVQDMDHENMFWYRQDPGLGLRLIYFSYDVKMKEKGDIPEGYSVSREKKERFSLILESASTNQTSMYLCASSPGLPFTYNEQFFGPGTRLTVL.

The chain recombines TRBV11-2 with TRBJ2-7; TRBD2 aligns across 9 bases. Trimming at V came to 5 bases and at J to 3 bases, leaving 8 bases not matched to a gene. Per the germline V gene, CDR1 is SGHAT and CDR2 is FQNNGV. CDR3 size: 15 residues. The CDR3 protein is CASSQGTSSFYEQYF. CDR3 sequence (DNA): TGTGCCAGCAGCCAAGGGACTAGCAGCTTCTACGAGCAGTACTTC.

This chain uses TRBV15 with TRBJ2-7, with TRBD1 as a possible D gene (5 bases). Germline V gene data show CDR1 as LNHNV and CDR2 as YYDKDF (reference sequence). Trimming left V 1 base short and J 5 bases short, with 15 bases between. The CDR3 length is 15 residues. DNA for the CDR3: TGTGCCACCAGCAGAGTTGGTAGCCTAGGGGACGAGCAGTACTTC. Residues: CATSRVGSLGDEQYF.

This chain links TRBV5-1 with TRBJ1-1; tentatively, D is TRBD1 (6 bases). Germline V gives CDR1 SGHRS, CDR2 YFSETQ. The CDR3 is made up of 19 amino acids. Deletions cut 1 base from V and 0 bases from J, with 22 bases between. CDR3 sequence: CASSLFDGAYGGLNTEAFF. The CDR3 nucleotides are TGCGCCAGCAGCTTGTTTGATGGGGCTTACGGGGGGCTGAACACTGAAGCTTTCTTT.